This T cell receptor beta chain was recovered during a study of shared clonotypes between healthy human individuals. As for the study in general: The plates for each donor numbered three CD4 naive, three CD4 memory, two CD8 naive and one CD8 memory.

Trimming shortened V by 2 bases and J by 5 bases, and 24 bases separated the two germline ends. The CDR3 loop spans 18 amino acids. The V gene's germline CDR1 is SEHNR and CDR2 FQNEAQ (reference sequence). The authors distributed each subset's genomic DNA evenly over several immunoSEQ plates. Each PCR replicate from the sorted subsets contained 150 to 200 ng DNA, which is about 30,000 T cell genomes. The data were produced by immunoSEQ multiplex PCR, yet TCRdb's version contains in-frame clones alone and is incomplete. Among approximately 620,000 clones listed, 95% to 98% were seen once. The chain uses TRBV7-9 and TRBJ2-5; either TRBD1 or TRBD2 may fit D (6 bases each). The sequenced sample was naive CD4+ T cells sorted from blood. The subset here: CD45RA+ positively selected. The clonotype comes from a woman between 25 and 40 years old in good health. The CDR3 here is CASSLRGGGDRRRETQYF. In DNA, the CDR3 is TGTGCCAGCAGCTTAAGGGGAGGAGGTGACAGGCGGCGGGAGACCCAGTACTTC.